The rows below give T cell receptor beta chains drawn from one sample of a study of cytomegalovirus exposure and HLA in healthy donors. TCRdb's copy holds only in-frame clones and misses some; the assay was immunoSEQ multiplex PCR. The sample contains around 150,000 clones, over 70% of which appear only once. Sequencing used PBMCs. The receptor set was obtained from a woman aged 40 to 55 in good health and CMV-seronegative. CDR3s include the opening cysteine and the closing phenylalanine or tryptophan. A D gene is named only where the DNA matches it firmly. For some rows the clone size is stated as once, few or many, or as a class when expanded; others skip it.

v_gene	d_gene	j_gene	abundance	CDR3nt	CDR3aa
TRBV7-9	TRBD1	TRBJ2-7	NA	TGTGCCAGCAGCTCCCGGGACAGGACCTTCTACGAGCAGTACTTC	CASSSRDRTFYEQYF
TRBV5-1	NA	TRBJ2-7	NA	TGCGCCAGCAGCTTAGAAATCACTACCTACGAGCAGTACTTC	CASSLEITTYEQYF
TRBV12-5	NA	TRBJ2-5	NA	TGTGCTAGTGGTTTGGTACTAAGTCAGGCGGGGGAGACCCAGTACTTC	CASGLVLSQAGETQYF
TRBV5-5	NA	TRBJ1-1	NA	TGTGCCAGCAGTTTCGGTCCTGAAGCTTTCTTT	CASSFGPEAFF
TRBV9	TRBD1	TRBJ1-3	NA	TGTGCCAGCAGCCCCCAGGGGGCTACTGGAAACACCATATATTTT	CASSPQGATGNTIYF
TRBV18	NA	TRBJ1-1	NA	TGTGCCAGCTCACCTACAGGGATATTAACTGAAGCTTTCTTT	CASSPTGILTEAFF
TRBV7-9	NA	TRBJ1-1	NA	TGTTCCAGCAGCTTAGCCGTACTCGGAGGGAACACTGAAGCTTTCTTT	CSSSLAVLGGNTEAFF
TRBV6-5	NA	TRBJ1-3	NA	TGTGCCAGCAGTTCCCCGTCGGAGAGCTCTGGAAACACCATATATTTT	CASSSPSESSGNTIYF
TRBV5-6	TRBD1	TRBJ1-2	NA	TGTGCCAGCAGCCGGGACAGCAGATATGGCTACACCTTC	CASSRDSRYGYTF
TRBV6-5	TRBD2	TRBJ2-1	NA	TGTGCCAGCAGTTCTAGCGGGGGGTACAATGAGCAGTTCTTC	CASSSSGGYNEQFF
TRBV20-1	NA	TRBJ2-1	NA	TGCAGTGCTAGAGCTAACAATGAGCAGTTCTTC	CSARANNEQFF
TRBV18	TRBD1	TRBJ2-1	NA	TGTGCCAGCTCACCTCGGACAGGAACCTACAATGAGCAGTTCTTC	CASSPRTGTYNEQFF
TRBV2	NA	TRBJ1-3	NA	TGTGCCGTAAATCCTAGGGAGGGAGTCTCTGGAAACACCATATATTTT	CAVNPREGVSGNTIYF
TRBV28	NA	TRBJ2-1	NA	TGTGCCAGCACTCCGCGAGGCGAAAACAATGAGCAGTTCTTC	CASTPRGENNEQFF
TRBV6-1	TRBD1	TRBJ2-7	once	TGTGCCAGCACCCAGTCCCGGGACAGTTTCAACGAGCAGTACTTC	CASTQSRDSFNEQYF
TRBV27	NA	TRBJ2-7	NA	TGTGCCAGCAGTTCGACACCTTCCTACGAGCAGTACTTC	CASSSTPSYEQYF
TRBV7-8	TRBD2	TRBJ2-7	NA	TGTGCCAGCAGCGATCCGGGACTAGCACCCTACGAGCAGTACTTC	CASSDPGLAPYEQYF
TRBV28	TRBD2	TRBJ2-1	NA	TGTGCCAGCAGCCGAGGTCGGGCTAGCGGGATGCTCAATGAGCAGTTCTTC	CASSRGRASGMLNEQFF
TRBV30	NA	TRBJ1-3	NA	TGTGCCTGGGAAAATGACAGAAAAAGAAACACCATATATTTT	CAWENDRKRNTIYF
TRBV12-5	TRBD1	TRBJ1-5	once	TGTGCTAGTGGTTTGCTCCGGGACAGGGGTTATAGCAATCAGCCCCAGCATTTT	CASGLLRDRGYSNQPQHF
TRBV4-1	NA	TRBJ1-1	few	TGCGCCAGCAGCCAAGCCCCCCAGGGGACGTCTGAAGCTTTCTTT	CASSQAPQGTSEAFF
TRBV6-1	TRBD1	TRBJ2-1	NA	TGTGCCAGCAGTGAAAGGGGACAGGGTTTGAAGCAGTTCTTC	CASSERGQGLKQFF
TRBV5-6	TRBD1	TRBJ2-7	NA	TGTGCCAGCAGCTTGTGGGACAGGGGTTCCTACGAGCAGTACTTC	CASSLWDRGSYEQYF
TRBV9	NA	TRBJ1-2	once	TGTGCCAGCAGCGTAGAGCCAGGCTTCGTCGGCTATGGCTACACCTTC	CASSVEPGFVGYGYTF
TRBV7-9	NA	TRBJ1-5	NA	TGTTCCAGCAGCCCGCCTTGGACAGATAGCAATCAGCCCCAGCATTTT	CSSSPPWTDSNQPQHF
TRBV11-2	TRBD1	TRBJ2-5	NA	TGTGCCAGCAGCTTAGGTCCAGGGGGCGAGGGGGAGACCCAGTACTTC	CASSLGPGGEGETQYF
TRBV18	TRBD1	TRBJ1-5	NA	TGTGCCAGCTCACCAATGCGACAGGGGGCCTTTAGCAATCAGCCCCAGCATTTT	CASSPMRQGAFSNQPQHF
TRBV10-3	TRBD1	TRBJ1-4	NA	TGTGCCATCAGCCCCCGGGACAGAGTCGGGCGTGAAAAACTGTTTTTT	CAISPRDRVGREKLFF
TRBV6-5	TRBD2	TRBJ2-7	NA	TGTGCCAGCAGCTCAGCGGGGGCCTTCTCCTACGAGCAGTACTTC	CASSSAGAFSYEQYF
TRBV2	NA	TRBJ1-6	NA	TGTGCCAGCAGAGAGAGGAGCTCCTATAATTCACCCCTCCACTTT	CASRERSSYNSPLHF
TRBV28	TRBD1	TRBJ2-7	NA	TGTGCCAGCAGTCCTACCGGGACAGGGGGCTATCAGCAGTACTTC	CASSPTGTGGYQQYF
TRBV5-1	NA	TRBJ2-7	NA	TGCGCCAGCAGCTTGGGTCCAGGGACAAGCTCCTACGAGCAGTACTTC	CASSLGPGTSSYEQYF
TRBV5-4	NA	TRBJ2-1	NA	TGTGCCAGCAGCTTGGAATCCAGAAAGCAGTTCTTC	CASSLESRKQFF
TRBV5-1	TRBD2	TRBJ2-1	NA	TGCGCCAGCAGCTTGTTACGGGAGGGGGATGAGCAGTTCTTC	CASSLLREGDEQFF
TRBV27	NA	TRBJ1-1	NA	TGTGCCAGCAGTCGGCAGGGCGAGAACACTGAAGCTTTCTTT	CASSRQGENTEAFF
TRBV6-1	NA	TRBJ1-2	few	TGTGCCAGCGTTGCCCGTCAACGGGACTATGGCTACACCTTC	CASVARQRDYGYTF
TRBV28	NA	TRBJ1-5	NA	TGTGCCAGCAGCCCCCCTGGGGCAGGGTCTGATCAGCCCCAGCATTTT	CASSPPGAGSDQPQHF
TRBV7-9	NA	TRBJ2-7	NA	TGTGCCAGCAGCCTAATCACTAGCAACCTATACGAGCAGTACTTC	CASSLITSNLYEQYF
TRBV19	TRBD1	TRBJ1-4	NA	TGTGCCAGTAGTTCAAGGACAGGTCCAAATAATGAAAAACTGTTTTTT	CASSSRTGPNNEKLFF
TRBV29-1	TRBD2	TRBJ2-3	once	TGCAGCGTCACTCTTCTAGCGGGAGGGCCGGGGAATACGCAGTATTTT	CSVTLLAGGPGNTQYF
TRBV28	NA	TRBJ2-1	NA	TGTGCCAGCAGCTCAGTAGCCCTAAATGAGCAGTTCTTC	CASSSVALNEQFF
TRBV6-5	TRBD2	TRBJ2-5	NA	TGTGCCAGCAGTTATTCTACGGGGGGGCGGCAAGAGACCCAGTACTTC	CASSYSTGGRQETQYF
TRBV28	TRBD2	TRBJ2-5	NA	TGTGCCAGCAACGTAGCGGGGGGGAGGGAGACCCAGTACTTC	CASNVAGGRETQYF